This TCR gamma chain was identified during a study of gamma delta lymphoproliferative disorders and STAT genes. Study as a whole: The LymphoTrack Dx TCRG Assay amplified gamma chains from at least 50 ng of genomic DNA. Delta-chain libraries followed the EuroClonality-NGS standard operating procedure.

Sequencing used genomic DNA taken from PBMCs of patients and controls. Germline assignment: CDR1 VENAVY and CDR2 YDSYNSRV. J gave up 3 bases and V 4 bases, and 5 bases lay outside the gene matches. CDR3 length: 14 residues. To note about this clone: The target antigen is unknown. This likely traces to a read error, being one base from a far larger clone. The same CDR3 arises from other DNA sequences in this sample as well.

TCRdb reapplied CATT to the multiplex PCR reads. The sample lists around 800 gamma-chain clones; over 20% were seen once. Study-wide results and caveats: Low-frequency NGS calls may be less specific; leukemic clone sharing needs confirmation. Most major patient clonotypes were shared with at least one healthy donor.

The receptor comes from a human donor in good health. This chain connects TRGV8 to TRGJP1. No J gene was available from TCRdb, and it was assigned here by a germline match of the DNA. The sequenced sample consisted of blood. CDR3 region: CATWDCPTGWFKIF. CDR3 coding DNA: TGTGCCACCTGGGACTGCCCCACTGGTTGGTTCAAGATATTT.